This paragraph reports one T cell receptor (beta chain). Its antigen remains unknown. These data originate in a study of vaccination effects on CD4 cells after COVID-19. This CDR3 is built from 11 residues. From germline, CDR1 is MNHNS and CDR2 SASEGT. V lost 3 bases to trimming and J lost 3 bases, with 3 bases between them. Libraries were prepared by immunoSEQ multiplex PCR; TCRdb keeps only in-frame clonotypes and omits some of them. Altogether some 40,000 clones are present, roughly 69% being singletons, with the ten largest covering about 15%. Sequencing followed a ViraFEST assay step that expanded antigen-specific CD4+ T cells with viral peptide pools. The culture ran for around ten days before CD4+ T cells were isolated. The individual was infected with SARS-CoV-2 between March and December 2020, as confirmed by PCR. Study-wide findings and caveats: The study, lacking early post-infection timepoints, had few convalescent patients.

Sequences were derived from CD4+ T cells from PBMCs cultured with HCoV-NL63 spike peptides, sampled before COVID-19 vaccination. The V and J genes are TRBV6-1 and TRBJ2-7; no reliable D call. The clonotype comes from a human donor who had a prior SARS-CoV-2 infection. DNA of the CDR3: TGTGCCAGCAGTGACATCTACGAGCAGTACTTC. Amino acid sequence: CASSDIYEQYF.